The clone carrying this T cell receptor beta chain was seen only a few times. The antigen is unknown. TCRdb reanalysed the reads using MiXCR and keeps one entry per CDR3 protein. The table shows about 310,000 distinct CDR3 sequences, with 20% to 30% occurring only once. This specimen comes from a study of T cell repertoires in cytomegalovirus infection. In the study overall: CMV epitopes that were recently identified and HLA-C-restricted were used alongside well-studied HLA-B-restricted ones. Public TCR beta signatures indicated both CMV infection and matching HLA type. Study conclusions and caveats: Cumulative frequency (of public TCR beta family members) identified carriers of CMV plus the relevant HLA. CMV-specific TCR beta clonotypes restricted by HLA-C were the ones dominating the ex vivo response.

The sample here was cultured PBMCs, taken from culture after CMV antigen stimulation. This TCR was sampled from a human donor in good health (CMV status not recorded). Some clones in this sample may be carry-over from other donors' samples.

Written as DNA, the CDR3 is TGTGCCAGCAGTTTCTTGGTGGGGCCCTCGAACACCGGGGAGCTGTTTTTT. As protein: CASSFLVGPSNTGELFF. The V gene is TRBV27, the J gene TRBJ2-2, with a possible D match to TRBD1 (5 bases). CDR3 length: 17 amino acids. Germline V gives CDR1 MNHEY, CDR2 SMNVEV (reference sequence). The V end lost 3 bases, the J end lost 0 bases, and 14 bases lay between the germline ends.